A selection of T cell receptor beta chains follows, all from one sample in a study of human T cells and chemical hapten exposure. A single record per CDR3 protein comes from TCRdb applying MiXCR to the RACE reads. The sample lists 300,000 to 450,000 distinct CDR3 sequences, 4.5% to 5.5% occurring once. Sequenced material: whole blood, taken in connection with sensitization to the hapten diphenylcyclopropenone (DPC). The receptors here all came from a woman aged 45-59 years with alopecia areata. Some clones in this sample may be carry-over from other donors' samples. Each CDR3 is given with its conserved first and last residue. D genes are given only for firm matches. Clone size is stated in some rows and not others, as once, few, many or a class when expanded.

clone_size: many; j_call: TRBJ2-7; d_call: TRBD1; v_call: TRBV4-1; cdr3_nt: TGCGCCAGCAGCCAACCCGGACAGGGTCTATCCTACGAGCAGTACTTC; cdr3_aa: CASSQPGQGLSYEQYF
clone_size: many; j_call: TRBJ2-7; d_call: NA; v_call: TRBV29-1; cdr3_nt: TGCAGCGTTGAAACTAGTCCAACCTACGAGCAGTACTTC; cdr3_aa: CSVETSPTYEQYF
clone_size: NA; j_call: TRBJ1-1; d_call: NA; v_call: TRBV25-1; cdr3_nt: TGTGCCAGCAGTGGGGGACACTCAAACACTGAAGCTTTCTTT; cdr3_aa: CASSGGHSNTEAFF
clone_size: NA; j_call: TRBJ1-1; d_call: TRBD1; v_call: TRBV3-1; cdr3_nt: TGTGCCAGCAGACCTCCGATCTTACAGGGGCCGGGGAACACTGAAGCTTTCTTT; cdr3_aa: CASRPPILQGPGNTEAFF
clone_size: few; j_call: TRBJ1-1; d_call: NA; v_call: TRBV12-5; cdr3_nt: TGTGCTAGTGGTTTGGGGGTTATGAACACTGAAGCTTTCTTT; cdr3_aa: CASGLGVMNTEAFF
clone_size: NA; j_call: TRBJ1-2; d_call: TRBD1; v_call: TRBV28; cdr3_nt: TGTGCCAGCACCTCCCCACAGGGGGCGGTCGGGGGCTACACCTTC; cdr3_aa: CASTSPQGAVGGYTF
clone_size: NA; j_call: TRBJ2-7; d_call: TRBD1; v_call: TRBV2; cdr3_nt: TGTGCCAGCGAAACAGGGGGTGACTACGAGCAGTACTTC; cdr3_aa: CASETGGDYEQYF
clone_size: NA; j_call: TRBJ1-1; d_call: NA; v_call: TRBV4-1; cdr3_nt: TGCGCCAGCAGCCGCCCAGGGGAGGGCCCTGAAGCTTTCTTT; cdr3_aa: CASSRPGEGPEAFF
clone_size: few; j_call: TRBJ2-5; d_call: NA; v_call: TRBV6-5; cdr3_nt: TGTGCCAGCCTTACTCTTGGCTATCAAGAGACCCAGTACTTC; cdr3_aa: CASLTLGYQETQYF
clone_size: NA; j_call: TRBJ1-4; d_call: NA; v_call: TRBV6-5; cdr3_nt: TGTGCCAGCACCCACTCGGAAGGGGGGGAAAAACTGTTTTTT; cdr3_aa: CASTHSEGGEKLFF
clone_size: few; j_call: TRBJ1-4; d_call: NA; v_call: TRBV6-2/TRBV6-3; cdr3_nt: TGTGCCAGCAGACCCCTCGGGACGGAGAATGAAAAACTGTTTTTT; cdr3_aa: CASRPLGTENEKLFF
clone_size: NA; j_call: TRBJ2-7; d_call: TRBD1; v_call: TRBV6-6; cdr3_nt: TGTGCCAGCAGTATAGGGGGCACTACCTACGAGCAGTACTTC; cdr3_aa: CASSIGGTTYEQYF